These 30 T cell receptor beta chains came from one sample sequenced in a study of identical twins. TCRdb re-derived calls from the 5' RACE reads in MiXCR, one entry per CDR3 protein. The sample records more than 600,000 distinct CDR3 sequences, roughly 18% being singletons. A further study also used this sample, focusing on T cells expressing NK-cell markers.

The sequenced sample was PBMCs. These receptors were taken from a woman between 18 and 30 years old in good health.

The CDR3 DNA sequence: TGTGCCAGCAGCCTAAGCCCAGCTAAGCAGTTCTTC. Its protein product is CASSLSPAKQFF. The genes are TRBV6-5 and TRBJ2-1; D is ambiguous. In germline, CDR1 is MNHEY, CDR2 SVGAGI. The length of the CDR3 is 12 residues. Deletions cut 6 bases from V and 11 bases from J, with 14 bases between.

The sample holds one count of this clonotype. The genes are TRBV6-1 and TRBJ2-3; TRBD1 might be the D (5 bases). From germline, CDR1 is MNHNS and CDR2 SASEGT. The germline V and J ends were trimmed by 1 base and 0 bases, with 8 bases remaining between them. The CDR3 covers 15 residues. CDR3 loop: CASSEETDSTDTQYF. The CDR3 region has the DNA TGTGCCAGCAGTGAAGAGACAGATAGCACAGATACGCAGTATTTT.

This clonotype was observed at least ten times. This chain links TRBV7-2 with TRBJ2-3; TRBD2 agrees at 10 bases. V shed 1 base, J shed 3 bases, and the junction held 4 bases outside the gene matches. CDR3 length: 16 residues. From germline, CDR1 is SGHTA and CDR2 FQGNSA. The CDR3 region has the DNA TGTGCCAGCAGCTTAGGTCGACTAGCGGGTACAGATACGCAGTATTTT. Its protein product is CASSLGRLAGTDTQYF.

The V and J genes are TRBV12-3 or TRBV12-4 and TRBJ2-1, with TRBD2 matching 8 bases. The CDR3 runs 14 residues. V gave up 1 base and J gave up 10 bases; unmatched junction bases: 6. Here the CDR3 DNA reads TGTGCCAGCAGTTTAGATCCGGGGGGGGCGGAGCAGTTCTTC. Encoded protein: CASSLDPGGAEQFF.

This clonotype was detected only a few times. V usage is TRBV12-3 or TRBV12-4 and J usage is TRBJ2-7, with 8 bases lining up with TRBD2. V lost 6 bases and J lost 7; bases outside the gene matches: 11. The CDR3 loop spans 14 amino acids. CDR3 residues: CASRPGLESGEQYF. The CDR3 nucleotides read TGTGCCAGCAGGCCGGGACTAGAGAGTGGGGAGCAGTACTTC.

This clonotype was detected many times. V gene TRBV12-3 or TRBV12-4 combines with J gene TRBJ2-4; D is perhaps TRBD2 (6 bases). V lost 3 bases and J lost 0, with 9 bases in between. The CDR3 is 15 residues long. CDR3 in amino acids: CASSFGGLAKNIQYF. The CDR3 DNA is TGTGCCAGCAGTTTCGGGGGATTAGCCAAAAACATTCAGTACTTC.

This clonotype occurred a few times. The chain is built from TRBV12-5 and TRBJ2-1, with 8 positions matching TRBD2. CDR3 length equals 15 residues. V dropped 7 bases and J dropped 6; count of bases not matched to a gene: 11. Germline values: CDR1 LGHNT, CDR2 FRNRAP. CDR3 DNA sequence: TGTGCTAGTGACCATCCCGGGGGGGCCGTCAATGAGCAGTTCTTC. It yields the protein CASDHPGGAVNEQFF.

This sequence joins TRBV29-1 and TRBJ2-7; the match to TRBD1 covers 7 bases. The germline V gene has CDR1 SQVTM and CDR2 ANQGSEA. The CDR3 is 12 residues long. The V gene end was trimmed by 6 bases and the J gene end by 4 bases; junction bases not matched to a gene: 6. The chain's CDR3 is CSVRDRLYEQYF. The CDR3 DNA follows: TGCAGCGTCCGGGACAGACTGTACGAGCAGTACTTC.

The CDR3 region is CASSPRGSGGLTDTQYF. DNA of the CDR3: TGTGCCAGCAGCCCCCGAGGCAGCGGGGGCCTCACAGATACGCAGTATTTT. The V and J genes are TRBV12-3 or TRBV12-4 and TRBJ2-3; 8 bases match TRBD2. The CDR3 sequence is 17 residues long. With V trimmed by 6 bases and J by 2 bases, 13 bases remained unmatched.

This chain links TRBV12-3 or TRBV12-4 with TRBJ1-4; TRBD1 aligns across 8 bases. The CDR3 contains 15 residues. V shed 2 bases and J 8 bases; nucleotides not matched to a gene: 7. CDR3 in amino acids: CASSLMQGAREKLFF. The CDR3 DNA reads as TGTGCCAGCAGTTTAATGCAGGGGGCACGCGAAAAACTGTTTTTT.

Ten or more counts support this clonotype. V is TRBV20-1 and J is TRBJ1-1; D not certain. CDR1 and CDR2 from the germline V gene are DFQATT and SNEGSKA (reference sequence). Between the trimmed V and J ends, which lost 6 bases and 11 bases, there was a span of 13 bases. The CDR3 has 10 amino acids. CDR3 nucleotides: TGCAGTGCCGAGGACCAGGAGGCTTTCTTT. Translating gives CSAEDQEAFF.

The rearrangement joins TRBV5-1 to TRBJ2-5; no clear D. V was shortened by 5 bases and J by 3 bases, with 14 bases between the two germline ends. The germline gives CDR1 SGHRS, CDR2 YFSETQ. The CDR3 runs 14 residues. The CDR3 loop reads CASSLLDLKETQYF. The CDR3 DNA reads as TGCGCCAGCAGTCTCCTCGACTTGAAAGAGACCCAGTACTTC.

On this clonotype itself: One end of the junction is discordant with germline, which a read error may explain. The chain combines TRBV12-3 or TRBV12-4 with TRBJ1-4, with 11 nucleotides matching TRBD1. The CDR3 has 14 amino acids. The CDR3 reads CASRLGTGGEKLFF. DNA of the CDR3: TGTGCCAGCAGGTTAGGGACAGGGGGAGAAAAACTGTTTTTT.

The chain combines TRBV29-1 with TRBJ2-7; 10 nucleotides line up with TRBD1. There are 15 residues in the CDR3. V gave up 8 bases and J gave up 6 bases; unmatched junction bases: 16. Germline assignment: CDR1 SQVTM and CDR2 ANQGSEA. The CDR3 DNA reads TGCAGCATACGAAGATCCGGGACAGGGGATTCCGAGCAGTACTTC. Its translation is CSIRRSGTGDSEQYF.

This chain connects TRBV20-1 to TRBJ2-5; D uncertain. Germline V lookup: CDR1 DFQATT, CDR2 SNEGSKA (reference sequence). The CDR3 sequence is 13 residues long. V was cut by 3 bases and J by 2 bases, with 10 bases left in between. The CDR3 protein is CSASLSVQETQYF. For the CDR3, the DNA is TGCAGTGCTAGTTTAAGCGTGCAAGAGACCCAGTACTTC.

There are a few counts of this clonotype. This chain connects TRBV12-3 or TRBV12-4 to TRBJ2-7; 8 bases line up with TRBD2. This CDR3 is built from 12 residues. The J segment lost 6 bases and the V segment lost 6 bases, leaving 4 bases of the junction unmatched. In nucleotides, the CDR3 is TGTGCCAGCAGATCGGGGGGGATCGAGCAGTACTTC. Amino acid sequence: CASRSGGIEQYF.

CDR3 residues: CAISEPKDEETQYF. CDR3 bases: TGTGCCATCAGTGAGCCAAAGGACGAAGAGACCCAGTACTTC. This chain joins TRBV10-3 and TRBJ2-5; D ambiguous. Trimming removed 2 bases from V and 3 bases from J, with 10 bases in between. This CDR3 is 14 amino acids long. The V gene's germline CDR1 is ENHRY and CDR2 SYGVKD.

V usage is TRBV13 and J usage is TRBJ2-2; D is unclear. The length of the CDR3 is 16 residues. Germline V gives CDR1 PRHDT, CDR2 FYEKMQ (reference sequence). The V gene lost 5 bases and the J gene lost 0 bases, with 13 bases spanning the gap. CDR3 nucleotides: TGTGCCAGCAGCCCAGGATTCGCTTCGAACACCGGGGAGCTGTTTTTT. Translated, it gives CASSPGFASNTGELFF.

The chain is built from TRBV7-9 and TRBJ2-1, with 11 nucleotides matching TRBD2. CDR1 is SEHNR and CDR2 is FQNEAQ in the germline V gene (reference sequence). This CDR3 is 14 amino acids long. The V gene end was trimmed by 3 bases and the J gene end by 15 bases; junction bases not matched to a gene: 10. The CDR3 nucleotides are TGTGCCAGCAGCTTTGGGCGGCTAGCGGGGGGTCCGTTCTTC. It specifies CASSFGRLAGGPFF.

This clonotype was found many times. The rearrangement uses TRBV25-1 and TRBJ2-5; a possible D gene is TRBD2 (6 bases). The CDR3 totals 13 residues. The V end lost 7 bases, the J end lost 4 bases, and 13 bases lay between the germline ends. Germline V gene lookup returns CDR1 MGHDK and CDR2 SYGVNS. CDR3 residues: CASKNPGGETQYF. DNA of the CDR3: TGTGCCAGCAAAAACCCCGGGGGAGAGACCCAGTACTTC. Together with reference TRBV25-1 and TRBJ2-5, the CDR3 gives the full variable domain: EADIYQTPRYLVIGTGKKITLECSQTMGHDKMYWYQQDPGMELHLIHYSYGVNSTEKGDLSSESTVSRIRTEHFPLTLESARPSHTSQYLCASKNPGGETQYFGPGTRLLVL.

The chain couples TRBV20-1 to TRBJ2-7; no definite D call. Germline V gene sequence: CDR1 DFQATT, CDR2 SNEGSKA (reference sequence). The ends were cut back, 2 bases at V and 3 bases at J, with 17 bases in the middle. This CDR3 contains 15 residues. CDR3 sequence reads: CSARPDLALNYEQYF. For the CDR3, the DNA is TGCAGTGCTAGACCGGACCTTGCCCTAAACTACGAGCAGTACTTC.

At least ten counts were recorded for this clonotype. J is TRBJ2-7 and V is TRBV6-5; 9 bases agree with TRBD1. CDR1 and CDR2 from the germline V gene are MNHEY and SVGAGI. With V trimmed by 6 bases and J by 5 bases, 11 bases remained unmatched. The CDR3 is 15 amino acids. The CDR3 bases are TGTGCCAGCAGCACCACGTTACAGGGGGCGCACGAGCAGTACTTC. Its translation is CASSTTLQGAHEQYF.

The chain uses TRBV7-2 and TRBJ2-1; 9 bases map to TRBD2. The J segment lost 4 bases and the V segment lost 5 bases, leaving 9 bases of the junction unmatched. The germline CDR1 and CDR2 sequences are SGHTA and FQGNSA. This CDR3 has 16 residues. The DNA of the CDR3 is TGTGCCAGCAGCCCAAATAGCGGGAGAGGGTACAATGAGCAGTTCTTC. This sequence encodes CASSPNSGRGYNEQFF.

The chain employs TRBV4-3 and TRBJ1-6, with a weak D call TRBD1 (5 bases). V lost 1 base and J lost 10, with 14 bases in between. Germline lookup yields CDR1 LGHNA and CDR2 YSLEER. CDR3 size: 15 residues. The CDR3 nucleotides read TGCGCCAGCAGCCAAGCACGGGGGGTTGAGTCACCCCTCCACTTT. Translating it yields CASSQARGVESPLHF.

The chain is built from TRBV12-3 or TRBV12-4 and TRBJ2-6; tentative D call: TRBD1 (6 bases). The CDR3 runs 13 residues. With 8 bases removed from V and 4 bases from J, the gap between germline ends came to 9 bases. The CDR3 reads CASGTSGANVLTF. The CDR3 DNA is TGTGCCAGCGGGACATCAGGGGCCAACGTCCTGACTTTC.

Many counts were recorded for this clonotype. CDR3 residues: CASSLWGREDTEAFF. CDR3 nucleotides: TGCGCCAGCAGCTTGTGGGGCAGGGAGGACACTGAAGCTTTCTTT. The rearrangement links TRBV5-1 to TRBJ1-1; D is possibly TRBD1 (5 bases). V dropped 1 base and J dropped 3 bases, with 13 bases sitting between them. Germline values: CDR1 SGHRS, CDR2 YFSETQ. The CDR3 totals 15 residues.

V gene TRBV7-6 combines with J gene TRBJ2-3; D tentatively fits TRBD1 or TRBD2 (6 bases each). The CDR3 is made up of 14 amino acids. Trimming stripped 4 bases from V and 1 base from J, with 9 bases between. CDR1 is SGHVS, CDR2 FNYEAQ, per germline. In DNA, the CDR3 is TGTGCCAGCAGCTACGGGGGCCGCACAGATACGCAGTATTTT. This gives the protein CASSYGGRTDTQYF.

This clonotype turned up a few times. The chain recombines TRBV6-1 with TRBJ2-2, with TRBD1 matching 8 bases. Trimming cost V 6 bases and J 2 bases; bases outside gene matches: 8. Germline V gene data show CDR1 as MNHNS and CDR2 as SASEGT. There are 16 residues in the CDR3. This CDR3 reads CASRDRALINTGELFF. Written as DNA, the CDR3 is TGTGCCAGCAGGGACAGGGCATTGATCAACACCGGGGAGCTGTTTTTT.

This chain connects TRBV18 to TRBJ2-7, with D perhaps TRBD2 (6 bases). Trimming shortened V by 5 bases and J by 7 bases, and 24 bases separated the two germline ends. This CDR3 has 16 amino acids. Germline V CDR1 and CDR2: KGHSH, LQKENI. The CDR3 coding sequence is TGTGCCAGCTCATCAACCGGAGGGCCCCAAAAGAGGGAGCAGTACTTC. Its translation is CASSSTGGPQKREQYF.

The chain recombines TRBV11-2 with TRBJ2-1; tentatively, D is TRBD1 (6 bases). CDR3 size: 16 residues. Trimming shortened V by 3 bases and J by 2 bases, and 14 bases separated the two germline ends. CDR1 and CDR2 from the germline V gene are SGHAT and FQNNGV. The CDR3 bases are TGTGCCAGCAGCTTCCGGACAGAAATAGCCTACAATGAGCAGTTCTTC. Protein: CASSFRTEIAYNEQFF.